This TCR beta chain was recorded in a study of T cell responses to AZD1222 COVID-19 vaccine. Generated by immunoSEQ multiplex PCR, the TCRdb table keeps only in-frame clones and is missing some. The repertoire includes about 150,000 clones, 86% of them detected once, and approximately 5% sits in the top ten. Study results and caveats: Spike-wide vaccine-associated CD4 TCRs dominated at 160-218 and 743-854. When two AZD1222 doses had been given, Spike-specific TCR breadth and depth rose. Repertoire samples came only from after the peak T cell response.

Trimming shortened V by 3 bases and J by 0 bases, and 12 bases separated the two germline ends. Germline V CDR1 and CDR2: MNHNS, SASEGT. The CDR3 covers 16 residues. The study pooled second doses at about 4 or about 12 weeks. Concerning this clone itself: The antigen is undetermined.

The receptor was derived from an adult who received the AZD1222 COVID-19 vaccine. The V call is TRBV6-1, the J call TRBJ1-5, with D tentatively TRBD1 (6 bases). The sample here was peripheral blood, taken 28 days after the second AZD1222 dose. CDR3 in DNA: TGTGCCAGCAGTGACGGACAGCAGTATAGCAATCAGCCCCAGCATTTT. Amino acids: CASSDGQQYSNQPQHF.